This T cell receptor (beta chain) was obtained from a study of shared clonotypes between healthy human individuals (dated by TCRdb to the early 2020s). Regarding the study in general: The cohort included a few men and a couple of women between 18 and 49 years of age. To estimate repertoire size and how much clonotypes are shared between individuals, the study performed deep sequencing of blood TCR repertoires from a few healthy adults. Different laboratories and diverse techniques were used to prepare libraries and sequence TCR repertoires, to increase sequencing depth and limit assay-specific biases. Leukapheresis yielded between about 0.94 and 9 billion PBMCs per donor. Broad study findings and their caveats: Because the study included a small number of donors, the genetic and exposure-history diversity represented was limited. Sampling was restricted to blood, and TCR repertoires in tissue are likely to differ from TCR repertoires in blood. Pairwise subsampling led to the expectation that sequencing depth would affect the degree of clonotype sharing among donors.

The donors were healthy, HIV-negative adults who had no recently reported acute infections or vaccinations. Only Caucasian adults living in Nashville, Tennessee, USA were represented among the donors. For unsorted samples, some 100 million PBMCs were counted, and genomic DNA was extracted using the QIAamp DNA Blood Mini kit. Blood was collected by leukapheresis, and PBMCs were isolated by Ficoll-Histopaque density gradient centrifugation and then cryopreserved in liquid nitrogen vapor phase. This clone occurred a few times. This receptor's antigen is unknown. Base qualities are missing; no much larger clone stands one base away. Per the germline V gene (reference sequence), SGHNT is the CDR1 and YYREEE is the CDR2. The CDR3 has 18 amino acids, counting the end cysteine and phenylalanine. The only DNA kept is the CDR3, 54 bases in frame from the first base. The germline V and J ends show losses of 4 bases and 7 bases respectively, and no gene match explains 18 bases of the junction.

Using the deep immunoSEQ assay, multiplex PCR amplified TCR CDR3 regions from genomic DNA. For each cell subset, the extracted genomic DNA was distributed evenly across all wells of several immunoSEQ 96-well plates, and each plate served as one replicate. For unsorted PBMC, 250 to 350 ng genomic DNA, equal to roughly 32,000 T cell genomes, was loaded into each replicate PCR. Ten immunoSEQ deep assay plates were used to sequence unsorted PBMC genomic DNA. Purified libraries were measured with a Qubit 3.0 fluorometer, size-checked on a Bioanalyzer 2100, and measured again with the KAPA Library Quantification kit. A separate single-read 150-cycle Illumina NextSeq 550 flow cell was used to sequence each immunoSEQ 96-well plate. From the authors' description of their analysis: The immunoSEQ output contained only junctional sequences without quality scores, so filtering could not match that applied to full-length reads. To assign V/J genes and CDR3, sequences were annotated against IMGT germline references using PyIR, a Python wrapper for IgBLAST v1.9. Reads were filtered out if the reads had weak V/J assignments (E-value above 1e-6), no CDR3, stop codons, out-of-frame junctions, or ambiguous translated residues. V3J clonotypes were defined as sequences sharing an identical inferred V gene, J gene, and CDR3 amino acid sequence. To compute the percentage overlap between repertoires, the number of shared unique clonotypes was divided by the size of the smaller repertoire. Richness of each repertoire was evaluated using RTK rarefaction, the Chao1 estimator, and Recon v2.1 estimates of unobserved clonotypes. TCRdb took this table from immuneACCESS and kept in-frame rearrangements with V and J called. Such tables lack part of the clones; where checked against another copy, unresolved V genes explain under half of the gap, and the rest is unexplained. The V and J calls and the clone size are those of that table, but D and trimming were determined from the DNA. Across this sample there are about 500,000 clones, with roughly four fifths seen only once. The ten largest clonotypes hold about 12% of the sample.

The clonotype originates from a woman aged 40 to 55 in good health. Some clones in this sample may be carry-over from other donors' samples. The chain was built from TRBV5-4 and TRBJ2-7, with TRBD2 identical over 12 junction bases. The sample was PBMCs. CDR3 region: CASSPDRTGLAGSGEQYF. In nucleotide form, the sequence is TGTGCCAGCAGCCCAGACAGAACCGGACTAGCGGGAAGCGGGGAGCAGTACTTC.